This is a list of T cell receptor beta chains from one sample in a study of CD8 T cells in ankylosing spondylitis. MiXCR, run by TCRdb on the 5' RACE reads, gives a single entry per CDR3 protein. Among 200,000 to 300,000 distinct CDR3 sequences listed, about 30% were seen once. The sample was blood, either unsorted or a sorted T cell fraction (not recorded which). The receptor source for this set is a male donor with ankylosing spondylitis or in good health (not recorded which). The CDR3 runs from the conserved cysteine through the conserved F or W. A D gene is named only where the DNA matches it firmly. Not every row has a clone size; where given, it reads once, few, many or a size class.

cdr3_nt	cdr3_aa	clone_size	v_call	j_call	d_call
TGCGCCAGCAGCTTAAGAGGGACCGGTGGCACAGATACGCAGTATTTT	CASSLRGTGGTDTQYF	-	TRBV5-1	TRBJ2-3	-
TGTGCCAGCAGCTTAACCCTCAGTCATGAGCAGTTCTTC	CASSLTLSHEQFF	-	TRBV7-3	TRBJ2-1	-
TGTGCCAGCAGTGAACCCCTCAGCACAGATACGCAGTATTTT	CASSEPLSTDTQYF	-	TRBV25-1	TRBJ2-3	-
TGCAGCGTGTCGTTCGGGGTGGAGGGCTACACCTTC	CSVSFGVEGYTF	few	TRBV29-1	TRBJ1-2	-
TGCAGTGCTAGTACAGGGGTGGATACGCAGTATTTT	CSASTGVDTQYF	few	TRBV20-1	TRBJ2-3	TRBD1
TGTGCCAGCAGCGACGGTTATCAGCCCCAGCATTTT	CASSDGYQPQHF	few	TRBV25-1	TRBJ1-5	-
TGTGCCATCAGTGAGTCGGACACCGGGGAGCTGTTTTTT	CAISESDTGELFF	-	TRBV10-3	TRBJ2-2	-
TGTGCCAGCAGCCTGGACAGGGGACTAGATACGCAGTATTTT	CASSLDRGLDTQYF	few	TRBV12-3/TRBV12-4	TRBJ2-3	TRBD1
TGTGCCATCAGTGAGTCGAGGTTGGGGGTCACAGATACGCAGTATTTT	CAISESRLGVTDTQYF	few	TRBV10-3	TRBJ2-3	-
TGTGCCAGCAGCGTAGAGGACAGACTCAACTATGGCTACACCTTC	CASSVEDRLNYGYTF	few	TRBV9	TRBJ1-2	-
TGTGCCATCCAGAGCGGGGGGCCCACAGATACGCAGTATTTT	CAIQSGGPTDTQYF	-	TRBV10-3	TRBJ2-3	TRBD2
TGTGCCAGCAGCACCCCCTTGACGGCGCAGTTCTTC	CASSTPLTAQFF	few	TRBV7-9	TRBJ2-1	-
TGCGCCAGCAGCTTGGGCTATGGAAAGGGCACAGATACGCAGTATTTT	CASSLGYGKGTDTQYF	few	TRBV5-1	TRBJ2-3	-
TGTGCCAGCAGCCGAGGACAGAGAGAGACCCAGTACTTC	CASSRGQRETQYF	few	TRBV12-3/TRBV12-4	TRBJ2-5	-
TGTGCCAGCAGTTCTTTTGATCCCGGGCCCCTGAACACTGAAGCTTTCTTT	CASSSFDPGPLNTEAFF	-	TRBV6-5	TRBJ1-1	-
TGCGCCAGCAGCCAACAGGGAGGGTACTACGAGCAGTACTTC	CASSQQGGYYEQYF	-	TRBV4-1	TRBJ2-7	TRBD2
TGCAGCTTATCTCGGGGCCGTTCCTACGAGCAGTACTTC	CSLSRGRSYEQYF	many	TRBV29-1	TRBJ2-7	-
TGTGCCAGCAGCCCCCTTGGTGCTGGAAACACCATATATTTT	CASSPLGAGNTIYF	-	TRBV6-1	TRBJ1-3	-
TGCAGTGCCTATGACAGGACCTCGAACACCGGGGAGCTGTTTTTT	CSAYDRTSNTGELFF	many	TRBV20-1	TRBJ2-2	-
TGTGCCAGCAGCGTACTAGTGGGTGAGCAGTTCTTC	CASSVLVGEQFF	few	TRBV12-1	TRBJ2-1	-
TGTGCCACTTGGGGGGCCAATGAGCAGTTCTTC	CATWGANEQFF	few	TRBV28	TRBJ2-1	-
TGCAGCGTTGTAGGACAGGGGGCGTACAATGAGCAGTTCTTC	CSVVGQGAYNEQFF	-	TRBV29-1	TRBJ2-1	TRBD1
TGCGCCAGCAGCTTGGGGAGCGGGGGCACAGATACGCAGTATTTT	CASSLGSGGTDTQYF	-	TRBV5-1	TRBJ2-3	TRBD2
TGCAGCGTCGGGACAGGGGGCACAGATACGCAGTATTTT	CSVGTGGTDTQYF	few	TRBV29-1	TRBJ2-3	TRBD1
TGCAGTGCTAGAGTGGCTAGCGGGGGGGTAGAGACCCAGTACTTC	CSARVASGGVETQYF	few	TRBV20-1	TRBJ2-5	TRBD2
TGCAGTGCTAGATCTCCTAGCGGGGTTAATGAGCAGTTCTTC	CSARSPSGVNEQFF	-	TRBV20-1	TRBJ2-1	TRBD2
TGTGCCAGCAGCTTAGCGGGGGAAATCAATGAGCAGTTCTTC	CASSLAGEINEQFF	-	TRBV7-9	TRBJ2-1	-
TGTGCTAGTGCCCCGTCGACAGGGGGCGGGGAGACCCAGTACTTC	CASAPSTGGGETQYF	-	TRBV12-5	TRBJ2-5	TRBD1